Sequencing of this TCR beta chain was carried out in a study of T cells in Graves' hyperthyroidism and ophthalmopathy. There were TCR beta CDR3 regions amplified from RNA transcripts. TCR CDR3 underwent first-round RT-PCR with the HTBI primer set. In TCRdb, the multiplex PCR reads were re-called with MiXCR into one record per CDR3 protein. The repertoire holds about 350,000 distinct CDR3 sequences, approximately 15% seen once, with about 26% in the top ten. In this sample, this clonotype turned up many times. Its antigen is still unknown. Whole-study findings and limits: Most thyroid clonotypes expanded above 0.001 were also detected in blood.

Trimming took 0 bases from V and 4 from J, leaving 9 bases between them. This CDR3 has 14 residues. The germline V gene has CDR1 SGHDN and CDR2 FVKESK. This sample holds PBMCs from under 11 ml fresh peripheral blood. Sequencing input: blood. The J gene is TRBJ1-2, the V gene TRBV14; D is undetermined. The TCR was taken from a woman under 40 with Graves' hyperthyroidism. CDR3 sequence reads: CASSQETYFYGYTF. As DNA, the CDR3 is TGTGCCAGCAGCCAAGAAACCTACTTCTATGGCTACACCTTC. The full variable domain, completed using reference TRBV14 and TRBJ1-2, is EAGVTQFPSHSVIEKGQTVTLRCDPISGHDNLYWYRRVMGKEIKFLLHFVKESKQDESGMPNNRFLAERTGGTYSTLKVQPAELEDSGVYFCASSQETYFYGYTFGSGTRLTVV.